Presented here are 30 T cell receptor beta chains from one specimen sequenced in a study of early T cells in non-severe SARS-CoV-2 infection. MiXCR, run by TCRdb on the 5' RACE reads, gives a single entry per CDR3 protein. The sample includes about 83,000 distinct CDR3 sequences, around 9.3% of them seen just once. The sequencing used whole blood, collected at baseline. The receptors here all came from an adult who was a healthcare worker with PCR-confirmed SARS-CoV-2 infection or an uninfected control (not recorded which).

Comment on this clonotype: Sequence at one end of the junction differs from germline and may be a read error. The chain joins TRBV12-3 or TRBV12-4 to TRBJ1-6; the D is unclear. This CDR3 spans 13 amino acids. The CDR3 DNA sequence: TGTGCCAGCAGCCCCTTATCGGGTTCACCTCTCCACTTT. Protein sequence: CASSPLSGSPLHF.

The sample holds many counts of this clonotype. The rearrangement links TRBV7-2 to TRBJ2-1; TRBD2 aligns across 7 bases. The CDR3 sequence is 15 residues long. Germline CDR1 is SGHTA and CDR2 is FQGNSA. Trimming cost V 2 bases and J 9 bases; bases outside gene matches: 10. CDR3 region: CASSLISTSAGEQFF. The CDR3 DNA sequence: TGTGCCAGCAGCTTAATTTCAACTAGCGCGGGTGAGCAGTTCTTC.

This clonotype occurred many times. The rearrangement uses TRBV4-1 and TRBJ2-4; the D gene is possibly TRBD1 (6 bases). With 0 bases removed from V and 0 bases from J, the gap between germline ends came to 12 bases. This CDR3 is 17 amino acids long. The germline V gene encodes CDR1 MGHRA and CDR2 YSYEKL. CDR3 protein: CASSQEMGRGAKNIQYF. The CDR3 DNA reads as TGCGCCAGCAGCCAAGAAATGGGCAGGGGAGCCAAAAACATTCAGTACTTC.

This clonotype came up a few times. J is TRBJ1-5 and V is TRBV27, with unresolved D. Looked up from germline, CDR1 is MNHEY and CDR2 is SMNVEV (reference sequence). This CDR3 comprises 15 residues. V was trimmed by 0 bases and J by 2 bases, leaving 8 bases between them. CDR3 protein: CASSLSYSRNQPQHF. The CDR3 nucleotides are TGTGCCAGCAGTTTATCGTACAGCCGCAATCAGCCCCAGCATTTT.

Ten or more counts support this clonotype. This chain uses TRBV10-2 with TRBJ2-5, with TRBD2 as a possible D gene (6 bases). The CDR3 sequence is 16 residues long. CDR1 is WSHSY, CDR2 SAAADI, per germline. Trimming cost V 3 bases and J 5 bases, with 19 bases left between them. CDR3 amino acids: CASSDSFGRVQETQYF. CDR3 DNA sequence: TGCGCCAGCAGTGACTCCTTCGGGAGAGTTCAGGAGACCCAGTACTTC.

This clonotype was found a few times. The gene calls are TRBV5-1 and TRBJ2-5; the match to TRBD1 covers 7 bases. The V gene's germline CDR1 is SGHRS and CDR2 YFSETQ. V was clipped by 2 bases and J by 5 bases; unmatched bases: 6. CDR3 length: 14 amino acids. This CDR3 is CASSLFTGAETQYF. The CDR3 nucleotides are TGCGCCAGCAGCTTATTTACAGGGGCCGAGACCCAGTACTTC.

This clonotype was seen a few times. The chain recombines TRBV7-8 with TRBJ2-3, with D perhaps matching TRBD2 (5 bases). CDR1 SGHVS and CDR2 FQNEAQ come from the germline V gene. The CDR3 runs 16 residues. The ends were cut back, 5 bases at V and 2 bases at J, with 17 bases in the middle. CDR3 in DNA: TGTGCCAGCAGCCGAAGGGAGTCCATTCCCACAGATACGCAGTATTTT. It is translated as CASSRRESIPTDTQYF.

This clonotype was found many times. This chain uses TRBV3-1 with TRBJ1-5; no clear D. V was pared by 0 bases and J by 2 bases, with 8 bases between. The CDR3 is 15 residues long. Germline CDR1 is LGHDT and CDR2 is YNNKEL (reference sequence). The CDR3 sequence is CASSQDSRGNQPQHF. The CDR3 nucleotides are TGTGCCAGCAGCCAAGACTCCAGAGGCAATCAGCCCCAGCATTTT.

CDR3 in DNA: TGTGCCAGCAGCTTAGACCGGGGTCACTATAATTCACCCCTCCACTTT. Translated, it gives CASSLDRGHYNSPLHF. The chain uses TRBV3-1 and TRBJ1-6, with no clear D. V lost 5 bases, J lost 3 bases, and 14 bases lay in between. CDR3 length: 16 amino acids. Germline-derived CDR1 and CDR2 are LGHDT and YNNKEL (reference sequence).

The chain uses TRBV2 and TRBJ1-2; 7 nucleotides agree with TRBD1. Germline V CDR1 and CDR2: SNHLY, FYNNEI. Trimming removed 8 bases from V and 1 base from J; junction bases left unmatched: 7. This CDR3 has 14 residues. In nucleotides, the CDR3 is TGTGCCAGCTCGGAGGGGGCGAGTAACTATGGCTACACCTTC. Protein: CASSEGASNYGYTF.

There are a few counts of this clonotype. The rearrangement links TRBV7-9 to TRBJ2-2, with TRBD1 matching over 8 bases. Trimming took 5 bases from V and 5 from J; bases not matched to a gene: 7. This CDR3 has 15 amino acids. Germline-derived CDR1 and CDR2 are SEHNR and FQNEAQ (reference sequence). CDR3 DNA: TGTGCCAGCAGCCCACAGGGGGTTGATACCGGGGAGCTGTTTTTT. Its translation is CASSPQGVDTGELFF.

This clonotype was seen only a few times. This chain joins TRBV10-2 and TRBJ2-1; no clear D gene. The CDR3 extends over 11 amino acids. The V gene lost 2 bases and the J gene lost 9 bases, with 5 bases spanning the gap. Germline V gene lookup returns CDR1 WSHSY and CDR2 SAAADI. CDR3 sequence reads: CASSEVGEQFF. Here the CDR3 DNA reads TGCGCCAGCAGTGAGGTGGGTGAGCAGTTCTTC.

The gene calls are TRBV10-3 and TRBJ2-1; TRBD2 matches at 12 bases. The CDR3 loop spans 13 amino acids. Looked up from germline, CDR1 is ENHRY and CDR2 is SYGVKD. V lost 10 bases to trimming and J lost 9 bases; unmatched junction nucleotides: 7. Here the CDR3 reads CATLLAGGSEQFF. The CDR3 DNA sequence: TGTGCCACCCTACTAGCGGGAGGAAGTGAGCAGTTCTTC.

This clonotype was seen a handful of times. The rearrangement links TRBV7-3 to TRBJ2-3, with TRBD2 matching 16 bases. Germline values: CDR1 SGHTA, CDR2 FQGTGA. The CDR3 consists of 17 residues. V dropped 8 bases and J dropped 4; count of bases not matched to a gene: 9. CDR3 DNA sequence: TGTGCCAGCTCCGGCGGGGGACTAGCGGGAGGGCCAGATACGCAGTATTTT. It specifies CASSGGGLAGGPDTQYF. The entire variable domain, with the rest obtained from reference TRBV7-3 and TRBJ2-3, is as follows: GAGVSQTPSNKVTEKGKYVELRCDPISGHTALYWYRQSLGQGPEFLIYFQGTGAADDSGLPNDRFFAVRPEGSVSTLKIQRTERGDSAVYLCASSGGGLAGGPDTQYFGPGTRLTVL.

This clonotype was observed at least ten times. The rearrangement joins TRBV12-3 or TRBV12-4 to TRBJ1-2, with TRBD1 as a possible D gene (6 bases). The CDR3 consists of 15 residues. V gave up 5 bases and J gave up 4 bases, with 17 bases separating them. CDR3 DNA: TGTGCCAGCAGTCGATACGAGGGGGGAGGCTATGGCTACACCTTC. This gives the protein CASSRYEGGGYGYTF.

This clonotype was counted at least ten times. This chain connects TRBV6-4 to TRBJ2-3; 7 bases fit TRBD2. The germline CDR1 and CDR2 sequences are MRHNA and SNTAGT. The length of the CDR3 is 16 residues. V trimming: 2 bases; J trimming: 4 bases; junction bases outside the gene matches: 9. CDR3 region: CASSDDGGRSPDTQYF. The CDR3 nucleotides read TGTGCCAGCAGTGACGATGGCGGGAGAAGCCCAGATACGCAGTATTTT.

Written as DNA, the CDR3 is TGCAGCCCTGGGGCTTCTAGCGTGAGGGGAGAGACCCAGTACTTC. Its translation: CSPGASSVRGETQYF. The gene calls are TRBV20-1 and TRBJ2-5, with D perhaps TRBD2 (6 bases). The CDR3 length is 15 residues. CDR1 is DFQATT and CDR2 is SNEGSKA in the germline V gene (reference sequence).

The chain recombines TRBV28 with TRBJ2-5; the match to TRBD1 covers 9 bases. V was clipped by 8 bases and J by 4 bases; unmatched bases: 8. Germline V gene data show CDR1 as MDHEN and CDR2 as SYDVKM. This CDR3 is 14 amino acids long. CDR3 protein: CASLPTGGRETQYF. The CDR3 coding sequence is TGTGCCAGCCTCCCGACAGGGGGTAGAGAGACCCAGTACTTC.

This clonotype came up a few times. Germline and junction disagree at one end, which may indicate a read error. The rearrangement joins TRBV25-1 to TRBJ1-2; 8 positions match TRBD1. This CDR3 contains 13 residues. The germline V gene encodes CDR1 MGHDK and CDR2 SYGVNS. The CDR3 is CASSEYGQGSPRF. The CDR3 DNA follows: TGTGCCAGCAGTGAATACGGACAGGGTTCCCCTCGCTTC.

There are a few counts of this clonotype. This chain connects TRBV19 to TRBJ2-1; D gene unclear. The CDR3 sequence is 10 residues long. Looked up from germline, CDR1 is LNHDA and CDR2 is SQIVND (reference sequence). The V end was cut by 4 bases, the J end by 10 bases, with 5 bases between. The CDR3 DNA sequence: TGTGCCAGTAGTAGGGCGGAGCAGTTCTTC. Translation gives CASSRAEQFF.

The gene calls are TRBV7-8 and TRBJ2-1; 7 positions agree with TRBD2. The CDR3 covers 15 residues. Looked up from germline, CDR1 is SGHVS and CDR2 is FQNEAQ. The V gene end was trimmed by 5 bases and the J gene end by 0 bases; junction bases not matched to a gene: 4. CDR3 nucleotides: TGTGCCAGCAGCCCAGCGGGAAGCTCCTACAATGAGCAGTTCTTC. Protein sequence: CASSPAGSSYNEQFF.

The gene calls are TRBV4-1 and TRBJ2-7; the D gene is possibly TRBD1 (6 bases). The V gene's germline CDR1 is MGHRA and CDR2 YSYEKL. There are 16 residues in the CDR3. Trimming cost V 0 bases and J 2 bases, with 14 bases left between them. CDR3: CASSQDSRGRAYEQYF. The CDR3 DNA reads as TGCGCCAGCAGCCAAGATAGCAGGGGAAGGGCCTACGAGCAGTACTTC.

The V gene is TRBV12-3 or TRBV12-4, the J gene TRBJ1-5, with TRBD1 matching over 9 bases. V lost 4 bases and J lost 3; bases outside the gene matches: 7. The CDR3 sequence is 16 residues long. The CDR3 DNA sequence: TGTGCCAGCAGTTCTACGGGACAGGGTCACAATCAGCCCCAGCATTTT. Amino acid sequence: CASSSTGQGHNQPQHF.

The chain carries TRBV2 and TRBJ1-1; the D is unclear. Trimming took off 1 base at V and 3 bases at J, with 12 bases between the two ends. The CDR3 spans 15 residues. CDR1 and CDR2 from the germline V gene are SNHLY and FYNNEI. The CDR3 sequence: CASSEGGVKDTEAFF. In nucleotides, the CDR3 is TGTGCCAGCAGTGAAGGTGGGGTTAAGGACACTGAAGCTTTCTTT.

This clonotype was seen ten or more times. The CDR3 region has the DNA TGCAGTGCTAGCGGTGGTGGGCCTACTCGTCGGGGTGAAGCTTTCTTT. Amino acids: CSASGGGPTRRGEAFF. The chain carries TRBV20-1 and TRBJ1-1, with D unclear. Trimming took off 3 bases at V and 7 bases at J, with 24 bases between the two ends. The CDR3 sequence is 16 residues long. From germline, CDR1 is DFQATT and CDR2 SNEGSKA (reference sequence).

This clonotype showed up many times. J is TRBJ1-1 and V is TRBV11-2; D gene unclear. The CDR3 covers 13 residues. V shed 3 bases and J shed 1 base, with 6 bases lying between them. Germline V gene lookup returns CDR1 SGHAT and CDR2 FQNNGV. This chain's CDR3 is CASSLGSNTEAFF. The CDR3 DNA is TGTGCCAGCAGCTTGGGGTCGAACACTGAAGCTTTCTTT.

This clonotype has just a few counts. The chain is built from TRBV6-1 and TRBJ2-7; TRBD2 matches 12 bases. Germline lookup yields CDR1 MNHNS and CDR2 SASEGT. V trimming: 2 bases; J trimming: 5 bases; junction bases outside the gene matches: 7. The CDR3 is 16 residues long. The CDR3 protein is CASSEYPRTSGNEQYF. CDR3 DNA: TGTGCCAGCAGTGAATATCCCCGGACTAGCGGGAACGAGCAGTACTTC.

Only a few counts were recorded for this clonotype. The V and J genes are TRBV7-3 and TRBJ2-1, with 9 bases that match TRBD2. The CDR3 totals 16 residues. With 4 bases clipped from V and 4 bases from J, the junction kept 8 bases outside the gene matches. From germline, CDR1 is SGHTA and CDR2 FQGTGA. This CDR3 is CASSSNSGGFYNEQFF. The CDR3 coding sequence is TGTGCCAGCAGCTCGAATAGCGGGGGCTTTTACAATGAGCAGTTCTTC.

This chain connects TRBV7-9 to TRBJ1-1; the D gene is possibly TRBD1 (6 bases). This CDR3 spans 15 amino acids. Trimming stripped 3 bases from V and 5 bases from J, with 16 bases between. Germline V gene sequence: CDR1 SEHNR, CDR2 FQNEAQ (reference sequence). Here the CDR3 DNA reads TGTGCCAGCAGCTTGGACAGCTCATTGGGGACTGAAGCTTTCTTT. It specifies CASSLDSSLGTEAFF.

The sample holds a few counts of this clonotype. The chain links TRBV9 to TRBJ2-7, with a weak D call TRBD1 (7 bases). The germline CDR1 and CDR2 sequences are SGDLS and YYNGEE. The germline V and J ends were trimmed by 4 bases and 2 bases, with 13 bases remaining between them. The length of the CDR3 is 14 residues. The CDR3 is CASSPGGTAYEQYF. In nucleotides, the CDR3 is TGTGCCAGCAGCCCAGGGGGGACAGCCTACGAGCAGTACTTC.